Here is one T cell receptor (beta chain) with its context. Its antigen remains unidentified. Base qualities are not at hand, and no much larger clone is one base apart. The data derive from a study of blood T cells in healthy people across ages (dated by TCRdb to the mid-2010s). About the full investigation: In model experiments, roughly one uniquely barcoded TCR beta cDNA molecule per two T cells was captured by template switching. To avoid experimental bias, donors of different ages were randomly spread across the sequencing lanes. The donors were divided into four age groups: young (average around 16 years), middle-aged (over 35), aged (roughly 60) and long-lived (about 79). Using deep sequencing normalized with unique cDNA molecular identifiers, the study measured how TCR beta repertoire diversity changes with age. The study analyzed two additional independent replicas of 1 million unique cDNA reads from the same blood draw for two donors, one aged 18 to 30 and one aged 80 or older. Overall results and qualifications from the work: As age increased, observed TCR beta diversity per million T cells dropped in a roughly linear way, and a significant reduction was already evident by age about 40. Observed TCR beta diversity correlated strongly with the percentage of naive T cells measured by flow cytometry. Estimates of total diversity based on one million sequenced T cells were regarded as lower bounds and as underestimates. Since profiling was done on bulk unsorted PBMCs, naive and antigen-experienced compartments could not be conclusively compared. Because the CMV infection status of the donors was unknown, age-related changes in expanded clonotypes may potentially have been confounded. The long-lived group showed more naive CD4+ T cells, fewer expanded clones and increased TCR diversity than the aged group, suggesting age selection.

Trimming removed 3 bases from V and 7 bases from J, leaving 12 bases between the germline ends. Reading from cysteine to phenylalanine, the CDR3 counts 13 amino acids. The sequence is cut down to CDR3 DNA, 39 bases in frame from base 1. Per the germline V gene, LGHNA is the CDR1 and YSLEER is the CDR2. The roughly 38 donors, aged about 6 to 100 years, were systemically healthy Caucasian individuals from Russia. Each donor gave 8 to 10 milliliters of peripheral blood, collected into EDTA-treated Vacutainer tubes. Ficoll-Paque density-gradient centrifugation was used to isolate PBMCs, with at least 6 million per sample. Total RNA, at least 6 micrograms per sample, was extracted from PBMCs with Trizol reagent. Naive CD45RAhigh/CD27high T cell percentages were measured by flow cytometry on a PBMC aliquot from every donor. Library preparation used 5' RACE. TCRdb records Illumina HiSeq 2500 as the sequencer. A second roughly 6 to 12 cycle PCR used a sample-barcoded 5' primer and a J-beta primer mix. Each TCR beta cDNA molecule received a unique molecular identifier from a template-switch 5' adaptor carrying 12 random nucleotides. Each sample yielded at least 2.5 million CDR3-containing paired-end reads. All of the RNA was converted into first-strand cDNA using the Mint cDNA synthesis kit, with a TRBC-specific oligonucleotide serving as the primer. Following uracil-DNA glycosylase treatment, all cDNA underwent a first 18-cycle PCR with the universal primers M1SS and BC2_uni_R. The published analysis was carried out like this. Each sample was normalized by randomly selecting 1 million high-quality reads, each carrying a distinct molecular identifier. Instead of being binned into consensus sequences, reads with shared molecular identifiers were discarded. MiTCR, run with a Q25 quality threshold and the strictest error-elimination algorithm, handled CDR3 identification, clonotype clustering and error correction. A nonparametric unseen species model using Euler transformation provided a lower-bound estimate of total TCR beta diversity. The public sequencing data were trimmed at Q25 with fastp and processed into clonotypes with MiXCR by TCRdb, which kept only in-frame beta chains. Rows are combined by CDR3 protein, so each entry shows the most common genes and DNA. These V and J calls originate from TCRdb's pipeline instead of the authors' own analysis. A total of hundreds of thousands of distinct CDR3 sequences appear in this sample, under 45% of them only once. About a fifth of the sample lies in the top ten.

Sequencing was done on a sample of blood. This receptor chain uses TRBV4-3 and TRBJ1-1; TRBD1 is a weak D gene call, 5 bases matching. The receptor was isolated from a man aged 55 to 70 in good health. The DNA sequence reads TGCGCCAGCAGCCACCTGGGGGGGATTGAAGCTTTCTTT. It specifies CASSHLGGIEAFF.